The next 16 T cell receptor beta chains were all read from a single sample in a study of cytomegalovirus exposure and HLA in healthy donors. The protocol was immunoSEQ multiplex PCR, while the TCRdb copy is restricted to in-frame clones and leaves out a portion. The sample lists about 250,000 clones; more than 75% were seen once. Source material: PBMCs. These receptor sequences come from a man between 18 and 35 years old in good health and CMV-seropositive.

This clone was counted once. The CDR3 DNA reads as TGTGCCAGCAGCTTGGGGACAGGGGGCTGGATTACCTACGAGCAGTACTTC. Amino acid sequence: CASSLGTGGWITYEQYF. V is TRBV7-9 and J is TRBJ2-7, with 12 nucleotides matching TRBD1. Germline CDR1 is SEHNR and CDR2 is FQNEAQ (reference sequence). V was clipped by 3 bases and J by 2 bases; unmatched bases: 8. The CDR3 is 17 residues long.

The rearrangement links TRBV11-2 to TRBJ1-3; maybe TRBD1 (5 bases). This CDR3 has 15 amino acids. Germline-derived CDR1 and CDR2 are SGHAT and FQNNGV. The V end was cut by 5 bases, the J end by 4 bases, with 15 bases between. CDR3: CASSPAQGHGNTIYF. The CDR3 DNA sequence: TGTGCCAGCAGCCCCGCCCAGGGCCACGGAAACACCATATATTTT.

The chain carries TRBV4-3 and TRBJ2-7; TRBD1 is a possible D gene (6 bases). The CDR3 covers 14 residues. CDR1 is LGHNA, CDR2 YSLEER, per germline. V was clipped by 0 bases and J by 3 bases, with 9 bases between them. CDR3 DNA sequence: TGCGCCAGCAGCCAAGAGAGGGGGAACTACGAGCAGTACTTC. Translation: CASSQERGNYEQYF.

The chain employs TRBV27 and TRBJ2-1, with unresolved D. CDR3 length equals 12 residues. Trimming cost V 3 bases and J 7 bases, with 7 bases left between them. From germline, CDR1 is MNHEY and CDR2 SMNVEV (reference sequence). The CDR3 loop is CASSFSPNEQFF. The CDR3 nucleotides read TGTGCCAGCAGTTTTTCTCCTAATGAGCAGTTCTTC.

This clone has more than one count but fewer than ten. The J gene is TRBJ2-7, the V gene TRBV7-2, with TRBD1 identical over 7 bases. The germline gives CDR1 SGHTA, CDR2 FQGNSA. The J segment lost 6 bases and the V segment lost 6 bases, leaving 5 bases of the junction unmatched. The CDR3 extends over 12 amino acids. The CDR3 sequence: CASRRTGSEQYF. The CDR3 DNA reads as TGTGCCAGCAGAAGGACAGGTTCCGAGCAGTACTTC.

This clone was picked up a small number of times. The rearrangement uses TRBV10-2 and TRBJ1-1; D remains unclear. Germline V gene lookup returns CDR1 WSHSY and CDR2 SAAADI. Between the trimmed V and J ends, which lost 1 base and 6 bases, there was a span of 6 bases. This CDR3 region has 12 residues. The CDR3 loop reads CASSEYIAEAFF. The CDR3 DNA reads TGCGCCAGCAGTGAGTACATCGCTGAAGCTTTCTTT.

For the CDR3, the DNA is TGCGCCAGCAGCCAAGGTACTAGCGGTAGCACAGATACGCAGTATTTT. Its protein is CASSQGTSGSTDTQYF. V usage is TRBV4-3 and J usage is TRBJ2-3; TRBD2 matches 8 bases. This CDR3 comprises 16 residues. Per the germline V gene, CDR1 is LGHNA and CDR2 is YSLEER. V was clipped by 1 base and J by 0 bases; unmatched bases: 3.

This chain links TRBV6-6 with TRBJ2-5; TRBD2 matches 12 bases. Germline lookup yields CDR1 MNHNY and CDR2 SVGAGI (reference sequence). The ends lost 6 bases at V and 5 bases at J; junction bases unmatched: 4. The CDR3 is 14 residues long. The CDR3 protein is CASRTSGSHETQYF. CDR3 sequence (DNA): TGTGCCAGCAGGACTAGCGGGAGTCATGAGACCCAGTACTTC.

The V call is TRBV7-2, the J call TRBJ2-7, with D perhaps assigned TRBD1 or TRBD2 (5 bases each). Germline CDR1 SGHTA, CDR2 FQGNSA. This CDR3 spans 15 amino acids. Trimming took off 1 base at V and 2 bases at J, with 12 bases between the two ends. The CDR3: CASSLGGSVTYEQYF. The CDR3 nucleotides read TGTGCCAGCAGCTTAGGGGGGAGTGTAACCTACGAGCAGTACTTC.

The V call is TRBV14, the J call TRBJ1-1; D might be TRBD1 (6 bases). Trimming removed 4 bases from V and 8 bases from J, with 17 bases in between. CDR1 and CDR2 (germline): SGHDN, FVKESK. The CDR3 totals 14 residues. The CDR3: CASSPHRVDGEAFF. DNA for the CDR3: TGTGCCAGCAGCCCTCACAGGGTGGACGGGGAAGCTTTCTTT.

The chain recombines TRBV29-1 with TRBJ2-1, with D possibly being TRBD1 (6 bases). In germline, CDR1 is SQVTM, CDR2 ANQGSEA. V dropped 8 bases and J dropped 11 bases, with 16 bases sitting between them. The CDR3 totals 11 residues. This CDR3 reads CSLPQGVQQFF. CDR3 nucleotide sequence: TGCAGCTTGCCACAGGGAGTCCAGCAGTTCTTC.

The gene calls are TRBV7-2 and TRBJ1-5, with D uncertain. The CDR3 has 12 residues. The V and J ends lost 1 base and 6 bases respectively, with 4 bases between them. The V gene's germline CDR1 is SGHTA and CDR2 FQGNSA. DNA of the CDR3: TGTGCCAGCAGCTTAGGTCTTCAGCCCCAGCATTTT. It codes for CASSLGLQPQHF.

This chain joins TRBV29-1 and TRBJ1-2, with 9 bases fitting TRBD1. The CDR3 spans 14 residues. The V gene's germline CDR1 is SQVTM and CDR2 ANQGSEA. With V trimmed by 5 bases and J by 1 base, 5 bases remained unmatched. CDR3 DNA sequence: TGCAGCGTTAGGACGGGACAGGGTAACTATGGCTACACCTTC. Amino acids: CSVRTGQGNYGYTF.

The chain uses TRBV2 and TRBJ2-7; no firm D call. The CDR3 has 12 residues. CDR1 is SNHLY, CDR2 FYNNEI, per germline. V shed 1 base and J shed 5 bases, with 6 bases lying between them. CDR3 loop: CASSEGTHEQYF. CDR3 bases: TGTGCCAGCAGTGAAGGGACCCACGAGCAGTACTTC. The full variable domain, completed using reference TRBV2 and TRBJ2-7, is EPEVTQTPSHQVTQMGQEVILRCVPISNHLYFYWYRQILGQKVEFLVSFYNNEISEKSEIFDDQFSVERPDGSNFTLKIRSTKLEDSAMYFCASSEGTHEQYFGPGTRLTVT.

The CDR3: CASSDLPGLAGDEQYF. For the CDR3, the DNA is TGTGCCAGCAGTGATCTCCCGGGCCTAGCGGGAGACGAGCAGTACTTC. The chain carries TRBV6-1 and TRBJ2-7; 10 bases agree with TRBD2. Losses at the gene ends were 3 bases for V and 5 bases for J; bases not matched to a gene: 10. CDR3 size: 16 residues. Germline V gives CDR1 MNHNS, CDR2 SASEGT.

Many counts were recorded for this clone. CDR3 sequence reads: CASSSPLRTGSNEQYF. In DNA form, the CDR3 reads TGTGCCAGCAGCTCACCCCTCAGGACAGGTTCCAACGAGCAGTACTTC. The chain has TRBV7-9 and TRBJ2-7, with 7 bases identical to TRBD1. V dropped 4 bases and J dropped 5; count of bases not matched to a gene: 14. This CDR3 spans 16 amino acids. Per the germline V gene, CDR1 is SEHNR and CDR2 is FQNEAQ (reference sequence).